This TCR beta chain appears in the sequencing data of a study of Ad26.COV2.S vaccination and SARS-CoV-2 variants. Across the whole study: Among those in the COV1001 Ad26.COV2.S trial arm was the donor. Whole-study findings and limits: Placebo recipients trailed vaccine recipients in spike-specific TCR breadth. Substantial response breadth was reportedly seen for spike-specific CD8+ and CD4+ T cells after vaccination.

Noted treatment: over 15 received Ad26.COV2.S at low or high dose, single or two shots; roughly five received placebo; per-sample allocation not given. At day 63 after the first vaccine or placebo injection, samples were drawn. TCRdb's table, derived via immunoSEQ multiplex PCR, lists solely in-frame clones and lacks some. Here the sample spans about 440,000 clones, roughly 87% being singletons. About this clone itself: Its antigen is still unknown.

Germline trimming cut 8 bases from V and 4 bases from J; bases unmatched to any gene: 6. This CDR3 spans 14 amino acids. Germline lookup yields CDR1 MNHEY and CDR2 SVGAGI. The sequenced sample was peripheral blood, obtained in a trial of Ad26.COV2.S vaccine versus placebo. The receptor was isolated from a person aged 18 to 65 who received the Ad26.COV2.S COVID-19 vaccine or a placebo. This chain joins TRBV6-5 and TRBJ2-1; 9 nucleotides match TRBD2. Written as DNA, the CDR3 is TGTGCCAGCGGCGCGGGAGGGTCGTACAATGAGCAGTTCTTC. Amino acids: CASGAGGSYNEQFF.